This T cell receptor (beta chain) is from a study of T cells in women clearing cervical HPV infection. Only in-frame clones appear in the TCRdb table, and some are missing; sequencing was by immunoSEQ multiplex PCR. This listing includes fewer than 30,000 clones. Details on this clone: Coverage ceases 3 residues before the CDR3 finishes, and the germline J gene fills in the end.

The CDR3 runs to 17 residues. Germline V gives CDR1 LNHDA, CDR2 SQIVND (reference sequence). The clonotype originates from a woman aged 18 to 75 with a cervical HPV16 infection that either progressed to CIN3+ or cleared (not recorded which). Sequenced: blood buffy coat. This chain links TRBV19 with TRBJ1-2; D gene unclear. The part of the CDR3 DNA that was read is TGTGCCAGTAGTGCCGCCAGCGGGAGGGCCCTCTCCTACGAC. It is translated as CASSAASGRALSYD. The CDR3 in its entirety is CASSAASGRALSYDYTF.